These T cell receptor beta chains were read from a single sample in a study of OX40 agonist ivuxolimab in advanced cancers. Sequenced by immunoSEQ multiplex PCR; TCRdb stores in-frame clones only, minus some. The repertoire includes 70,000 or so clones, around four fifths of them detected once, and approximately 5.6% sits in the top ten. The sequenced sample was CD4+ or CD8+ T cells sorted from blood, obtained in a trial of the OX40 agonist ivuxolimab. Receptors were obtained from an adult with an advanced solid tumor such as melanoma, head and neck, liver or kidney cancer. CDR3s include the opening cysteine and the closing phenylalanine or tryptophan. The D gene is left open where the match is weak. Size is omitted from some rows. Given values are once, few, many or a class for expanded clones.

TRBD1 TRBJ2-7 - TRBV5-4 CASSQDGTGSYEQYF TGTGCCAGCAGCCAAGATGGGACAGGTTCCTACGAGCAGTACTTC
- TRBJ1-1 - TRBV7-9 CASSPKGTRGTEAFF TGTGCCAGCAGCCCTAAGGGGACCCGCGGGACTGAAGCTTTCTTT
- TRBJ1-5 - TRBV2 CASSGTYQPQHF TGTGCCAGCTCGGGGACTTACCAGCCCCAGCATTTT
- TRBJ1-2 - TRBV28 CASNPPGTAGGGYTF TGTGCCAGCAATCCCCCGGGTACAGCCGGGGGAGGCTACACCTTC
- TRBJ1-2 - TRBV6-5 CASSYAPSALNYGYTF TGTGCCAGCAGTTACGCCCCGAGTGCATTAAACTATGGCTACACCTTC
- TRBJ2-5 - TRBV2 CASSVGETQYF TGTGCCAGCAGTGTGGGAGAGACCCAGTACTTC
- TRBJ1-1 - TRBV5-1 CASSLWVGTSNTEAFF TGCGCCAGCAGCTTGTGGGTTGGGACCTCGAACACTGAAGCTTTCTTT
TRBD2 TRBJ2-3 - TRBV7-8 CASSLAGRGGTDTQYF TGTGCCAGCAGCTTAGCCGGGCGGGGGGGGACAGATACGCAGTATTTT
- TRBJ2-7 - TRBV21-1 CASSNSFRLAVYYEQYF TGTGCCAGCAGCAATTCATTCCGACTAGCGGTCTACTACGAGCAGTACTTC
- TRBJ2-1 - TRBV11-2 CASSLVVLSSYNEQFF TGTGCCAGCAGCTTAGTGGTGCTGAGCTCCTACAATGAGCAGTTCTTC
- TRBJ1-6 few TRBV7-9 CASSYRELNSPLHF TGTGCCAGCAGCTATCGGGAGTTAAATTCACCCCTCCACTTT
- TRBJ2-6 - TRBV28 CASSPGLSGVLTF TGTGCCAGCAGTCCGGGACTTTCGGGAGTCCTGACTTTC
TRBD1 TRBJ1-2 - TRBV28 CASRIGQDNYGYTF TGTGCCAGCAGAATCGGACAGGATAACTATGGCTACACCTTC
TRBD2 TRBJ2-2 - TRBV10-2 CASSRLAGGKYTGELFF TGCGCCAGCAGCAGACTAGCGGGGGGGAAATACACCGGGGAGCTGTTTTTT
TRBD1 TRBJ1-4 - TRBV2 CASNGQGAITTNEKLFF TGTGCCAGCAACGGACAGGGGGCAATTACAACTAATGAAAAACTGTTTTTT
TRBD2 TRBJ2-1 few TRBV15 CATSRTGGNEQFF TGTGCCACCAGCCGCACGGGGGGCAATGAGCAGTTCTTC
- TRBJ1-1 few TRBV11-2 CASSLGTGGANTEAFF TGTGCCAGCAGCTTAGGGACCGGGGGAGCGAACACTGAAGCTTTCTTT
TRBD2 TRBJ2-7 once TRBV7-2 CASSSTSGRVYEQYF TGTGCCAGCAGTTCGACTAGCGGGAGGGTTTACGAGCAGTACTTC
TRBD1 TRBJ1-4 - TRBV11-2 CASSFGTGNEKLFF TGTGCCAGCAGCTTCGGGACAGGGAATGAAAAACTGTTTTTT
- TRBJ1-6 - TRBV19 CASSIDLSIGYNSPLHF TGTGCCAGTAGTATCGACCTAAGTATCGGCTATAATTCACCCCTCCACTTT
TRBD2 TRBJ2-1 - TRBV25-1 CASSEYSSGGRSYNEQFF TGTGCCAGCAGTGAATATTCCAGCGGGGGCCGCTCCTACAATGAGCAGTTCTTC
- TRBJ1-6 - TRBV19 CASSIASWTPDNSPLHF TGTGCCAGTAGTATAGCTTCGTGGACTCCGGATAATTCACCCCTCCACTTT
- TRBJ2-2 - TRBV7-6 CASSLGLHTGELFF TGTGCCAGCAGCTTAGGACTTCACACCGGGGAGCTGTTTTTT
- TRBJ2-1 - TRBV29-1 CSVDSSLTYNEQFF TGCAGCGTCGACAGCAGTTTGACCTACAATGAGCAGTTCTTC
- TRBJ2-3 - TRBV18 CASSPAFTDTQYF TGTGCCAGCTCACCAGCGTTCACCGATACGCAGTATTTT
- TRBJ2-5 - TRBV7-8 CASSLRSLRGQETQYF TGTGCCAGCAGCTTACGTTCTCTTCGGGGGCAAGAGACCCAGTACTTC
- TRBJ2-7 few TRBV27 CASSLGLSGASGYEQYF TGTGCCAGCAGTTTAGGGTTATCAGGCGCCTCGGGATACGAGCAGTACTTC
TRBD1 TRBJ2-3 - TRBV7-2 CASSLGDRRSTDTQYF TGTGCCAGCAGCTTAGGGGACAGAAGAAGCACAGATACGCAGTATTTT
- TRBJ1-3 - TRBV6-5 CASQGSSGNTIYF TGTGCCAGCCAAGGTTCTTCAGGAAACACCATATATTTT
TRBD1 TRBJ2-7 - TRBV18 CASSPAWDSSYEQYF TGTGCCAGCTCACCGGCCTGGGACAGCTCCTACGAGCAGTACTTC
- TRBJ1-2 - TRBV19 CASSIGHNGYTF TGTGCCAGTAGTATTGGACATAATGGCTACACCTTC
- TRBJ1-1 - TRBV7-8 CASSLAGGAFF TGTGCCAGCAGCTTAGCCGGGGGGGCTTTCTTT
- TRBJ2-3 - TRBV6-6 CASSLWWIDTQYF TGTGCCAGCAGTTTATGGTGGATAGATACGCAGTATTTT
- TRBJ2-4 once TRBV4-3 CASSQEGPVGAKNIQYF TGCGCCAGCAGCCAGGAGGGGCCGGTTGGAGCCAAAAACATTCAGTACTTC
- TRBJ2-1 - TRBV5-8 CASSFIRGGQPSYNEQFF TGTGCCAGCAGCTTCATACGCGGGGGACAGCCCTCCTACAATGAGCAGTTCTTC
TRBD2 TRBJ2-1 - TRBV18 CASSPRASGSSYNEQFF TGTGCCAGCTCACCAAGAGCTAGCGGGAGCTCCTACAATGAGCAGTTCTTC
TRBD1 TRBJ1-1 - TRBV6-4 CASREDRAGAFF TGTGCCAGCAGGGAAGACAGGGCGGGAGCTTTCTTT
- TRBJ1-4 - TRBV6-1 CASSDLKGRKLFF TGTGCCAGCAGTGACTTAAAGGGGCGAAAACTGTTTTTT
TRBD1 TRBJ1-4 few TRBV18 CASSPFLVTGLDEKLFF TGTGCCAGCTCACCATTCCTTGTGACAGGGTTAGATGAAAAACTGTTTTTT
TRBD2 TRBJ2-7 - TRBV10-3 CAISEGRTSQYF TGTGCCATCAGTGAGGGCCGGACTAGTCAGTACTTC
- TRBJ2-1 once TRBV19 CASSASAYNEQFF TGTGCCAGTAGTGCTAGTGCTTACAATGAGCAGTTCTTC
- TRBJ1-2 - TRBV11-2 CASSLDLGRAIGGYTF TGTGCCAGCAGCTTAGATCTGGGCAGGGCGATCGGTGGCTACACCTTC
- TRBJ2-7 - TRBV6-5 CASSPGLVSYEQYF TGTGCCAGCAGCCCGGGACTGGTTTCCTACGAGCAGTACTTC
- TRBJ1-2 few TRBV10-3 CATRTEINYGYTF TGTGCCACCCGGACAGAGATTAACTATGGCTACACCTTC
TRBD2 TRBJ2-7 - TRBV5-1 CASSFGGSSYEQYF TGCGCCAGCAGCTTCGGCGGGAGCTCCTACGAGCAGTACTTC
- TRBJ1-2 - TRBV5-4 CASSLAGRVGYGYTF TGTGCCAGCAGCTTGGCCGGGAGGGTAGGTTATGGCTACACCTTC
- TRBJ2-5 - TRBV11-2 CASSLFTGQETQYF TGTGCCAGCAGCTTGTTTACAGGGCAAGAGACCCAGTACTTC
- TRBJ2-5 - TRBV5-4 CASSFRSYQETQYF TGTGCCAGCAGCTTCCGTTCGTACCAAGAGACCCAGTACTTC
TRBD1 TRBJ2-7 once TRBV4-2 CASQGALYEQYF TGTGCTTCCCAGGGGGCGCTCTACGAGCAGTACTTC
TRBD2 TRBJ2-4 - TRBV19 CASSIIRLRGEAHIQYF TGTGCCAGTAGTATAATTCGGCTTCGGGGGGAGGCGCACATTCAGTACTTC
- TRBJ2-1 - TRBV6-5 CASSYSPSGEQFF TGTGCCAGCAGTTACTCCCCCTCCGGTGAGCAGTTCTTC